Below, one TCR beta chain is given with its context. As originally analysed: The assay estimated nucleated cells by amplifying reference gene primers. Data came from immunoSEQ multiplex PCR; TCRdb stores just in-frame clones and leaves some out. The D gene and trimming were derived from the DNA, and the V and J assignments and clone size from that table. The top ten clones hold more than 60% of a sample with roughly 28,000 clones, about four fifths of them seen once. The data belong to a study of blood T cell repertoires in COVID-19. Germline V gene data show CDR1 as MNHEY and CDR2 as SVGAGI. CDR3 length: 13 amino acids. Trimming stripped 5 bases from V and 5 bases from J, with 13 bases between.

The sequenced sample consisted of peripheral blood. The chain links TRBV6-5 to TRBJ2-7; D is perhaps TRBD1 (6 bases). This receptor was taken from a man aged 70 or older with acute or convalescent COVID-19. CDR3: CASSITGNHEQYF. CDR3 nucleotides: TGTGCCAGCAGTATTACAGGGAACCACGAGCAGTACTTC.